This T cell receptor beta chain stems from a study of cytomegalovirus exposure and HLA in healthy donors. The table came from immunoSEQ multiplex PCR; TCRdb's copy has only in-frame clones and leaves some out. This repertoire shows approximately 130,000 clones, about 90% found once; its top ten account for approximately 2.1%. This CDR3 comprises 16 residues. CDR1 is MGHDK, CDR2 SYGVNS, per germline. Comment on this clone: At one boundary the junction diverges from the germline segment, which might be a read error.

The TCR sequence derives from a woman younger than 35 in good health and CMV-seronegative. This chain links TRBV25-1 with TRBJ2-5; TRBD1 aligns across 7 bases. The sequencing input was PBMCs. The CDR3 protein is CASSGEDRAPQGTQYF. For the CDR3, the DNA is TGTGCCAGCAGTGGAGAAGACAGGGCTCCTCAAGGGACCCAGTACTTC. Based on the CDR3 plus reference TRBV25-1 and TRBJ2-5, the full variable domain is EADIYQTPRYLVIGTGKKITLECSQTMGHDKMYWYQQDPGMELHLIHYSYGVNSTEKGDLSSESTVSRIRTEHFPLTLESARPSHTSQYLCASSGEDRAPQGTQYFGPGTRLLVL.